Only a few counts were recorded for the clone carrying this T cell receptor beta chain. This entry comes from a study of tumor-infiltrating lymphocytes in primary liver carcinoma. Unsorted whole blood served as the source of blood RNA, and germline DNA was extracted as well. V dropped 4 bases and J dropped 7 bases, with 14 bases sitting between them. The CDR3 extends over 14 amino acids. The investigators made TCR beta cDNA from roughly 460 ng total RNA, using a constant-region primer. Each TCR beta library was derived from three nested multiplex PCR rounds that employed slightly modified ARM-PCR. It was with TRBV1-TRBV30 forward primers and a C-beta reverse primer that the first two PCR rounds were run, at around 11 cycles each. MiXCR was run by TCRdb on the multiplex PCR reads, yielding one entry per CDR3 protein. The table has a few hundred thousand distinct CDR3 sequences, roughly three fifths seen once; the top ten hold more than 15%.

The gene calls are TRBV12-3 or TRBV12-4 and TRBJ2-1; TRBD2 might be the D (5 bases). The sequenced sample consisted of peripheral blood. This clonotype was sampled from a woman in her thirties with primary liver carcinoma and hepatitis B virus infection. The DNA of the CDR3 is TGTGCCAGCAGTTCGCTGGTCGGGGTAAATGAGCAGTTCTTC. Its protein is CASSSLVGVNEQFF.